This TCR beta chain was documented in a study of blood T cell repertoires in COVID-19. Overall study: Both acute and convalescent COVID-19 samples were obtained from the United States, Italy and Spain.

All enrollees were roughly 18 to 95 years old and from fewer than 25 US areas. Which cohort a participant joined came from the clinical history participants gave. The CDR3 loop spans 15 amino acids. The V gene lost 1 base and the J gene lost 3 bases, with 12 bases spanning the gap. Germline CDR1 is SGHVS and CDR2 is FNYEAQ. Authors' data handling: It was from reference gene primer amplification that nucleated cell counts were estimated. Method: immunoSEQ multiplex PCR; TCRdb's copy keeps in-frame clones and lacks some. V and J calls and clone size are those listed in that table; D and trimming were worked out from the DNA. The sample records under 350,000 clones, around 85% being singletons.

V usage is TRBV7-6 and J usage is TRBJ1-1; D unclear. The source is a woman aged 40 to 49 with acute COVID-19. The material sequenced was PBMCs or T cells enriched from blood (not recorded which). CDR3 region: CASSLDSRADTEAFF. The CDR3 nucleotides read TGTGCCAGCAGCTTAGATAGCCGCGCGGACACTGAAGCTTTCTTT.